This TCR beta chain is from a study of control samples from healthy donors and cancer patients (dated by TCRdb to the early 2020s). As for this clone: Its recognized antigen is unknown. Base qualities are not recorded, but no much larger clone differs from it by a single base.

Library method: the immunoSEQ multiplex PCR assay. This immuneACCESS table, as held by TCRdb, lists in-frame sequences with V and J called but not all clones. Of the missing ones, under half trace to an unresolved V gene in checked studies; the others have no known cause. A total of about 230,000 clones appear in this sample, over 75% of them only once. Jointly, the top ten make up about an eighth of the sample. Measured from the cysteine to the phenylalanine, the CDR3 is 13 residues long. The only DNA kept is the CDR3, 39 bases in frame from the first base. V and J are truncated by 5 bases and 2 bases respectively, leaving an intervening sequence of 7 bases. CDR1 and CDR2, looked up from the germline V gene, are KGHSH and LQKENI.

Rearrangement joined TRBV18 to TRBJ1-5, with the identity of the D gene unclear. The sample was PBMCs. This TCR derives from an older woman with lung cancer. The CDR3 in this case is CASSSSGNQPQHF. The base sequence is TGTGCCAGCTCAAGCTCGGGCAATCAGCCCCAGCATTTT.